This is a list of T cell receptor beta chains from one sample in a study of blood T cell repertoires in COVID-19. This table comes from immunoSEQ multiplex PCR, and its TCRdb copy is limited to in-frame clones, with some not included. Among roughly 250,000 clones listed, 87% were seen once. Sequencing used PBMCs or T cells enriched from blood (not recorded which). The origin of the receptors is a woman aged 25 to 39 with acute COVID-19. Both conserved end residues are part of each CDR3. D genes are given only for firm matches. Clone size, where shown, is once, few, many, or a class for clones that have expanded.

TRBJ2-2	NA	TRBV3-1/TRBV3-2	NA	CASSFFSGELFF	TGTGCCAGCAGCTTTTTCAGCGGGGAGCTGTTTTTT
TRBJ1-1	NA	TRBV4-1	NA	CASSQPRFRVLNTEAFF	TGCGCCAGCAGCCAACCCCGATTTCGGGTCTTGAACACTGAAGCTTTCTTT
TRBJ1-1	NA	TRBV13	NA	CASSSVLNTEAFF	TGTGCCAGCAGCTCCGTATTGAACACTGAAGCTTTCTTT
TRBJ1-2	TRBD1	TRBV7-2	NA	CASSVYRGRNYGYTF	TGTGCCAGCAGCGTCTACAGGGGGCGAAACTATGGCTACACCTTC
TRBJ1-4	NA	TRBV10-2	few	CASTLGGGYEKLFF	TGCGCCAGCACGTTAGGGGGGGGATATGAAAAACTGTTTTTT
TRBJ1-4	NA	TRBV7-2	once	CASSLVGGGEKLFF	TGTGCCAGCAGCTTAGTCGGGGGGGGTGAAAAACTGTTTTTT
TRBJ1-5	NA	TRBV5-5	NA	CASSQEGYSNQPQHF	TGTGCCAGCAGCCAGGAGGGGTATAGCAATCAGCCCCAGCATTTT
TRBJ2-7	NA	TRBV12-3/TRBV12-4	NA	CASTRTGYEQYF	TGTGCCAGCACCCGTACAGGATACGAGCAGTACTTC
TRBJ2-1	TRBD2	TRBV19	NA	CASRGLVFEQFF	TGTGCCAGTAGGGGACTAGTTTTTGAGCAGTTCTTC
TRBJ2-6	NA	TRBV14	NA	CASSQRAYSGANVLTF	TGTGCCAGCAGCCAGAGGGCTTACTCTGGGGCCAACGTCCTGACTTTC
TRBJ1-1	NA	TRBV5-3	NA	CARSFSTLNTEAFF	TGTGCCAGAAGCTTTAGTACCCTAAACACTGAAGCTTTCTTT
TRBJ1-1	NA	TRBV7-9	NA	CASSFRGEWTEAFF	TGTGCCAGCAGCTTCAGGGGAGAGTGGACTGAAGCTTTCTTT
TRBJ2-7	NA	TRBV7-2	NA	CASSSDSRETYEQYF	TGTGCCAGCAGCTCTGACTCCCGGGAGACCTACGAGCAGTACTTC
TRBJ1-2	NA	TRBV6-1	NA	CASSDRDTRRVGYGYTF	TGTGCCAGCAGTGACCGGGACACAAGACGAGTCGGTTATGGCTACACCTTC
TRBJ2-7	TRBD2	TRBV15	NA	CATSRDWGSGEPYEQYF	TGTGCCACCAGCAGAGATTGGGGGAGCGGGGAACCCTACGAGCAGTACTTC
TRBJ2-5	TRBD2	TRBV4-1	NA	CASSQDRGTSGGRSSGTQYF	TGCGCCAGCAGCCAAGATCGGGGAACTAGCGGGGGGCGCAGTTCGGGGACCCAGTACTTC
TRBJ1-1	NA	TRBV19	once	CASSIFQGPEAFF	TGTGCCAGTAGTATATTCCAGGGTCCTGAAGCTTTCTTT
TRBJ1-2	TRBD1	TRBV2	NA	CASSRDRVIYGYTF	TGTGCCAGCAGCCGGGACAGGGTAATTTATGGCTACACCTTC
TRBJ1-2	NA	TRBV11-2	NA	CASSLAGIRGASLNYGYTF	TGTGCCAGCAGCTTAGCGGGAATCAGGGGCGCTTCCCTCAACTATGGCTACACCTTC
TRBJ2-7	NA	TRBV15	NA	CATSRVRGHEQYF	TGTGCCACCAGCAGAGTCAGGGGTCACGAGCAGTACTTC
TRBJ2-3	NA	TRBV7-5	NA	CARSLAYMTGESTDTQYF	TGTGCCAGAAGCTTAGCTTATATGACAGGGGAGAGCACAGATACGCAGTATTTT
TRBJ1-2	NA	TRBV5-1	few	CASSTTANAGYGYTF	TGCGCCAGCAGCACCACGGCCAACGCAGGGTATGGCTACACCTTC
TRBJ2-7	TRBD1	TRBV29-1	NA	CSVRFSQGNYDEQYF	TGCAGCGTTCGATTTTCACAGGGGAATTACGACGAGCAGTACTTC
TRBJ1-3	NA	TRBV11-3	NA	CASSFQGGAGNTIYF	TGTGCCAGCAGCTTTCAGGGTGGCGCTGGAAACACCATATATTTT
TRBJ2-3	TRBD2	TRBV10-2	NA	CASNPSGGTDTQYF	TGCGCCAGCAATCCTAGCGGGGGGACAGATACGCAGTATTTT
TRBJ2-3	NA	TRBV5-5	NA	CASSFQGYRTDTQYF	TGTGCCAGCAGCTTCCAGGGGTATCGCACAGATACGCAGTATTTT
TRBJ1-2	NA	TRBV6-5	NA	CASSYSRGGGYTF	TGTGCCAGCAGTTACTCGAGGGGAGGTGGCTACACCTTC